One sample yielded the 26 T cell receptor beta chains listed below, sequenced in a study of cytomegalovirus exposure and HLA in healthy donors. The PCR was carried out with 60 Vbeta primers and 13 Jbeta primers. Sequencing was performed with immunoSEQ multiplex PCR; in TCRdb, only in-frame clones are kept and a portion is missing. The sample records approximately 130,000 clones, approximately 80% being singletons. The sequenced sample was PBMCs. These receptors were collected from a man younger than 30 in good health and CMV-seropositive.

The rearrangement uses TRBV7-9 and TRBJ1-1, with a tentative D call TRBD1 (5 bases). The V end was cut by 4 bases, the J end by 6 bases, with 18 bases between. This CDR3 is built from 15 residues. Per the germline V gene, CDR1 is SEHNR and CDR2 is FQNEAQ (reference sequence). The CDR3 protein is CASSSRRAGKPEAFF. The CDR3 nucleotides are TGTGCCAGCAGCTCAAGGAGGGCAGGGAAACCTGAAGCTTTCTTT.

The chain carries TRBV5-1 and TRBJ2-1; 9 nucleotides match TRBD1. The length of the CDR3 is 15 residues. The germline V gene encodes CDR1 SGHRS and CDR2 YFSETQ. V shed 2 bases, J shed 9 bases, and the junction held 9 bases outside the gene matches. This CDR3 reads CASSFSETGGIEQFF. CDR3 bases: TGCGCCAGCAGCTTTTCCGAGACAGGGGGAATTGAGCAGTTCTTC.

This clone was observed a single time. The chain combines TRBV5-5 with TRBJ2-4; 7 bases are a match to TRBD1. CDR3 length: 15 residues. The J segment lost 3 bases and the V segment lost 1 base, leaving 4 bases of the junction unmatched. Germline V gives CDR1 SGHKS, CDR2 YYEKEE (reference sequence). The CDR3 DNA reads as TGTGCCAGCAGCTTGAGGACAGGCTACAAAAACATTCAGTACTTC. Residues: CASSLRTGYKNIQYF.

This chain uses TRBV28 with TRBJ1-2, with TRBD1 matching over 7 bases. This CDR3 comprises 14 residues. V shed 10 bases, J shed 6 bases, and the junction held 14 bases outside the gene matches. In germline, CDR1 is MDHEN, CDR2 SYDVKM. CDR3 coding DNA: TGTGCCACCTACAATGCCAGGGGGAGCGATGGCTACACCTTC. It yields the protein CATYNARGSDGYTF.

The J gene is TRBJ2-1, the V gene TRBV13; 7 bases line up with TRBD1. J was trimmed by 1 base and V by 4 bases; bases with no gene match: 4. The CDR3 runs to 15 residues. The germline V gene encodes CDR1 PRHDT and CDR2 FYEKMQ (reference sequence). CDR3 in amino acids: CASSSPTGSYNEQFF. The CDR3 DNA reads as TGTGCCAGCAGCTCTCCGACAGGGTCCTACAATGAGCAGTTCTTC.

In this sample, this clone turned up once. The rearrangement joins TRBV5-1 to TRBJ2-2; D might be TRBD1 (5 bases). Germline CDR1 SGHRS, CDR2 YFSETQ. This CDR3 is built from 15 residues. Trimming cost V 1 base and J 4 bases, with 11 bases left between them. Here the CDR3 reads CASSLYQGSTGELFF. The CDR3 DNA follows: TGCGCCAGCAGCTTGTATCAGGGAAGCACCGGGGAGCTGTTTTTT. Filled out from reference TRBV5-1 and TRBJ2-2, the complete variable domain reads KAGVTQTPRYLIKTRGQQVTLSCSPISGHRSVSWYQQTPGQGLQFLFEYFSETQRNKGNFPGRFSGRQFSNSRSEMNVSTLELGDSALYLCASSLYQGSTGELFFGEGSRLTVL.

The CDR3 reads CASSLRSLETQYF. The CDR3 coding sequence is TGCGCCAGCAGCTTGAGGAGCTTGGAGACCCAGTACTTC. The V and J genes are TRBV5-1 and TRBJ2-5; the D is unclear. Trimming shortened V by 1 base and J by 5 bases, and 9 bases separated the two germline ends. Germline values: CDR1 SGHRS, CDR2 YFSETQ. The CDR3 spans 13 residues.

V usage is TRBV5-1 and J usage is TRBJ2-2, with D possibly being TRBD1 (6 bases). CDR1 is SGHRS, CDR2 YFSETQ, per germline. The CDR3 totals 16 residues. Deletions cut 0 bases from V and 6 bases from J, with 15 bases between. The CDR3 here is CASSLETGRIAGELFF. The CDR3 DNA reads TGCGCCAGCAGCTTGGAAACAGGGAGAATCGCCGGGGAGCTGTTTTTT.

This chain connects TRBV7-6 to TRBJ2-7; TRBD2 matches 7 bases. The CDR3 covers 14 residues. Germline V gene data show CDR1 as SGHVS and CDR2 as FNYEAQ. V was clipped by 5 bases and J by 4 bases; unmatched bases: 8. The CDR3 loop reads CASSTAGSSYEQYF. CDR3 coding DNA: TGTGCCAGCAGCACAGCGGGAAGTAGTTACGAGCAGTACTTC.

V and J are TRBV4-1 and TRBJ2-7; 7 nucleotides match TRBD1. The CDR3 sequence is 13 residues long. Germline CDR1 reads MGHRA; CDR2 reads YSYEKL. J lost 6 bases, V lost 3 bases, and 5 bases had no gene match. In DNA form, the CDR3 reads TGCGCCAGCAGCCATGACAGGGTAGGCGAGCAGTACTTC. Its translation is CASSHDRVGEQYF.

Remarks on this clone: The junction does not match germline at one end; this may be a read error. The chain uses TRBV7-9 and TRBJ1-3; D is unclear. The germline V gene has CDR1 SEHNR and CDR2 FQNEAQ (reference sequence). This CDR3 is built from 13 residues. The chain's CDR3 is CTSSFGEGNTIYF. CDR3 DNA: TGTACCAGCAGCTTTGGGGAGGGAAACACCATATATTTT.

The V call is TRBV19, the J call TRBJ1-1; 8 positions agree with TRBD1. The length of the CDR3 is 11 residues. V lost 4 bases and J lost 10; bases outside the gene matches: 2. Germline V CDR1 and CDR2: LNHDA, SQIVND (reference sequence). CDR3 in amino acids: CASSKTGGAFF. CDR3 nucleotides: TGTGCCAGTAGTAAAACAGGGGGAGCTTTCTTT.

This sequence joins TRBV29-1 and TRBJ1-1, with D perhaps TRBD1 (5 bases). Trimming left V 2 bases short and J 1 base short, with 11 bases between. CDR3 size: 14 residues. Germline CDR1 reads SQVTM; CDR2 reads ANQGSEA. CDR3 DNA: TGCAGCGTTGAAACCGCGGGGCAGAACACTGAAGCTTTCTTT. The encoded protein is CSVETAGQNTEAFF.

The rearrangement joins TRBV5-1 to TRBJ1-3, with D maybe TRBD1 (5 bases). The CDR3 contains 13 residues. Germline V gene sequence: CDR1 SGHRS, CDR2 YFSETQ. The V and J ends lost 5 bases and 5 bases respectively, with 11 bases between them. This chain's CDR3 is CASSWDFRNTIYF. CDR3 nucleotides: TGCGCCAGCAGTTGGGACTTTAGAAACACCATATATTTT.

The rearrangement uses TRBV5-6 and TRBJ1-3; D unclear. Germline V lookup: CDR1 SGHDT, CDR2 YYEEEE. This CDR3 is built from 14 residues. Trimming removed 4 bases at V and 1 base at J, with 9 bases between. In DNA, the CDR3 is TGTGCCAGCAGCCCCGGGGTTTCTGGAAACACCATATATTTT. This translates into CASSPGVSGNTIYF.

This chain uses TRBV5-3 with TRBJ1-6; TRBD1 aligns across 7 bases. TRBV5-3 counts as an open reading frame of uncertain function. The ends lost 3 bases at V and 9 bases at J; junction bases unmatched: 9. This CDR3 is 15 amino acids long. The chain's CDR3 is CARSSYNRGSSPLHF. In DNA form, the CDR3 reads TGTGCCAGAAGCTCTTATAACAGGGGTAGTTCACCCCTCCACTTT.

The chain carries TRBV10-3 and TRBJ1-2; 9 nucleotides align to TRBD1. After removal of 4 bases from V and 5 bases from J, the junction contained 17 bases not matched to a gene. This CDR3 is 18 amino acids long. Germline V lookup: CDR1 ENHRY, CDR2 SYGVKD. In DNA form, the CDR3 reads TGTGCCATCAGTGCGAGCGGGGGACAGGGAACATTTAGGTATGGCTACACCTTC. Amino acid sequence: CAISASGGQGTFRYGYTF.

The chain is built from TRBV28 and TRBJ2-5, with D possibly being TRBD1 (5 bases). This CDR3 comprises 13 residues. Looked up from germline, CDR1 is MDHEN and CDR2 is SYDVKM. Trimming shortened V by 7 bases and J by 2 bases, and 11 bases separated the two germline ends. The CDR3 loop reads CASTSQGQETQYF. CDR3 DNA: TGTGCCAGCACCAGTCAGGGACAAGAGACCCAGTACTTC.

There are a few counts of this clone. The J gene is TRBJ1-5, the V gene TRBV6-5; D gene unclear. The CDR3 has 12 residues. Germline loops: CDR1 MNHEY, CDR2 SVGAGI. Between the trimmed V and J ends, which lost 8 bases and 2 bases, there was a span of 7 bases. The CDR3 loop is CASRVGNQPQHF. The CDR3 DNA reads TGTGCCAGCCGGGTAGGCAATCAGCCCCAGCATTTT.

V gene TRBV18 combines with J gene TRBJ2-7; 10 bases agree with TRBD2. Germline V gene lookup returns CDR1 KGHSH and CDR2 LQKENI. V trimming: 3 bases; J trimming: 4 bases; junction bases outside the gene matches: 6. This CDR3 has 15 residues. CDR3 sequence (DNA): TGTGCCAGCTCACCCGGACTAGCGGAAAAGTACGAGCAGTACTTC. Protein product: CASSPGLAEKYEQYF.

The chain is built from TRBV19 and TRBJ1-1; the match to TRBD1 covers 8 bases. This CDR3 contains 13 residues. The junction had 13 bases not matched to a gene; V was cut back by 9 bases and J by 10 bases. The germline V gene encodes CDR1 LNHDA and CDR2 SQIVND (reference sequence). The CDR3 sequence: CASLRQGPLAAFF. CDR3 nucleotide sequence: TGTGCCAGCTTACGACAGGGGCCCTTGGCAGCTTTCTTT.

CDR3 loop: CASSLGAGGRDEQFF. DNA of the CDR3: TGTGCCAGCAGTTTAGGGGCGGGAGGTCGGGATGAGCAGTTCTTC. This chain uses TRBV6-6 with TRBJ2-1; TRBD2 agrees at 8 bases. This CDR3 spans 15 amino acids. J was trimmed by 8 bases and V by 4 bases; bases with no gene match: 10. The germline V gene has CDR1 MNHNY and CDR2 SVGAGI (reference sequence).

This chain links TRBV11-2 with TRBJ2-3; tentative D call: TRBD1 (5 bases). The CDR3 loop spans 11 amino acids. Germline CDR1 is SGHAT and CDR2 is FQNNGV. The V end was cut by 5 bases, the J end by 9 bases, with 9 bases between. The CDR3 DNA reads TGTGCCAGCAGCCCAGGGTTGACGCAGTATTTT. Translating it yields CASSPGLTQYF.

The CDR3 protein is CASSSDRRYNQPQHF. CDR3 in DNA: TGTGCCAGCAGCTCGGACAGGCGTTATAATCAGCCCCAGCATTTT. The chain links TRBV6-5 to TRBJ1-5; 7 bases line up with TRBD1. V lost 6 bases to trimming and J lost 4 bases; unmatched junction nucleotides: 9. The CDR3 extends over 15 amino acids. Per germline, CDR1 MNHEY and CDR2 SVGAGI.

This sequence joins TRBV5-1 and TRBJ2-7, with a tentative D call TRBD1 (6 bases). The CDR3 is made up of 15 amino acids. Trimming took 0 bases from V and 1 from J, leaving 11 bases between them. Germline CDR1 reads SGHRS; CDR2 reads YFSETQ. The DNA of the CDR3 is TGCGCCAGCAGCTTGGTGGGGGCAGGTTCCTACGAGCAGTACTTC. It is translated as CASSLVGAGSYEQYF.

The count of this clone is one. This chain connects TRBV7-8 to TRBJ2-5, with 9 bases that match TRBD1. The CDR3 runs 15 residues. Trimming removed 5 bases from V and 3 bases from J; junction bases left unmatched: 7. Looked up from germline, CDR1 is SGHVS and CDR2 is FQNEAQ. The CDR3 region is CASSHRRTGEETQYF. The DNA of the CDR3 is TGTGCCAGCAGCCACCGACGGACAGGGGAAGAGACCCAGTACTTC.